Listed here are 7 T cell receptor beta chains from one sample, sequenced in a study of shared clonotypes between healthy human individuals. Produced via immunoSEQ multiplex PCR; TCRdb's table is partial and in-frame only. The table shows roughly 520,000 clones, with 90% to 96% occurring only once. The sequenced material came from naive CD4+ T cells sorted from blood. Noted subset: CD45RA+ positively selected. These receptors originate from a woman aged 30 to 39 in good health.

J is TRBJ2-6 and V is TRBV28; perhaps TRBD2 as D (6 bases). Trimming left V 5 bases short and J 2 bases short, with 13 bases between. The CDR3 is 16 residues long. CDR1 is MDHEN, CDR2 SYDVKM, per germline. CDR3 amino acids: CASSNRRGTGANVLTF. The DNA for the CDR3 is TGTGCCAGCAGTAATAGGCGGGGCACTGGGGCCAACGTCCTGACTTTC.

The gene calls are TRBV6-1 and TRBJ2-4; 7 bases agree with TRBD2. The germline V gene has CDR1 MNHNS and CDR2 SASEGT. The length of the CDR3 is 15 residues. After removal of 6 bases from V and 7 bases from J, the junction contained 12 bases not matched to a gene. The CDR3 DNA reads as TGTGCCAGCAGCAACACCGGACTAGTAATGAACATTCAGTACTTC. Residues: CASSNTGLVMNIQYF.

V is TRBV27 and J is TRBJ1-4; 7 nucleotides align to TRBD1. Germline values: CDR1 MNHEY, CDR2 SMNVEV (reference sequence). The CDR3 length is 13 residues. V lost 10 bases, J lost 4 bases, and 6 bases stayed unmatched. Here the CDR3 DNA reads TGTGCCACCCGACAGGGACGTAATGAAAAACTGTTTTTT. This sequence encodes CATRQGRNEKLFF.

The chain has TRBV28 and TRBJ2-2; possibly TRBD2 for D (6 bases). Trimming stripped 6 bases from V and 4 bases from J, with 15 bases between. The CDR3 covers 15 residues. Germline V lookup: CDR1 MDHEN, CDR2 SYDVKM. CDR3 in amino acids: CASRHGVGGTGELFF. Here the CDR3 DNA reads TGTGCCAGCAGGCATGGAGTGGGGGGCACCGGGGAGCTGTTTTTT.

CDR3: CASSYSTGGGYEQYF. The CDR3 DNA reads TGTGCCAGCAGTTACTCGACAGGAGGCGGATACGAGCAGTACTTC. This chain links TRBV6-5 with TRBJ2-7; maybe TRBD1 (6 bases). Germline V gene lookup returns CDR1 MNHEY and CDR2 SVGAGI. The CDR3 contains 15 residues. The V and J ends lost 0 bases and 4 bases respectively, with 13 bases between them.

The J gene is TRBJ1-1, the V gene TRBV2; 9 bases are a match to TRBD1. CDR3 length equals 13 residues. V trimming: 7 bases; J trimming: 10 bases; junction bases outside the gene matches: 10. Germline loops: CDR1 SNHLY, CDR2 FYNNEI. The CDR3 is CASNYRTGEVAFF. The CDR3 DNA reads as TGTGCCAGCAACTACAGGACAGGGGAGGTAGCTTTCTTT.

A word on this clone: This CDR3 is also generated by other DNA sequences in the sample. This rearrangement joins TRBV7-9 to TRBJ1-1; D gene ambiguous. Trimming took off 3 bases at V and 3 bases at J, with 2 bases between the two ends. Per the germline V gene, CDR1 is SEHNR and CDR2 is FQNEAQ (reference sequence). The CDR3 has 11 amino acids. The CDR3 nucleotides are TGTGCCAGCAGCTTCGACACTGAAGCTTTCTTT. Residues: CASSFDTEAFF.